Here is one T cell receptor (beta chain) with its context. These data belong to a study of CD8 T cells in Susac syndrome. Reverse transcription of about 0.45 to 1 ug RNA was carried out with random hexamers. MiXCR, applied by TCRdb to the immunoSEQ multiplex PCR reads, yields one record per CDR3 protein. The table has over 100,000 distinct CDR3 sequences, around 94% seen once. Sequencing was performed on CD8+ T cells from PBMCs. The receptor was isolated from a human donor with Susac syndrome.

This CDR3 is CASSQDGTGYYEQYF. CDR3 nucleotide sequence: TGCGCCAGCAGCCAAGACGGGACAGGGTACTACGAGCAGTACTTC. The chain employs TRBV4-3 and TRBJ2-7; 9 nucleotides line up with TRBD1. From germline, CDR1 is LGHNA and CDR2 YSLEER. V lost 0 bases, J lost 3 bases, and 3 bases stayed unmatched. The CDR3 is 15 amino acids.